The present TCR beta chain was sequenced within a study of post-analysis software for immune sequencing data. About the study: Several disease courses (relapsing-remitting, secondary progressive and progressive-relapsing) of multiple sclerosis were included. Study findings and constraints: The study found significantly lower normalized Chao1 diversity in multiple sclerosis patients than in controls. TRBV5-6, TRBV5-1 and TRBV20-1 belonged to a set of roughly five TRBV segments that were more frequent in patients than controls. Same-batch preparations were strongly co-clustered by F measure.

Incorporated into the TCR beta cDNA libraries were unique molecular identifiers, which served to reduce PCR and sequencing biases. From the PCR reads, TCRdb called clonotypes with MiXCR, one entry per CDR3 protein. Seen here are 700,000 to 900,000 distinct CDR3 sequences, around 45% observed once, and the top ten hold 4% to 5%. As to this clonotype: Antigen unknown.

The CDR3 spans 15 residues. The germline V gene encodes CDR1 DFQATT and CDR2 SNEGSKA (reference sequence). V was clipped by 3 bases and J by 3 bases; unmatched bases: 11. This chain uses TRBV20-1 with TRBJ2-7, with 7 bases fitting TRBD2. Sequenced: blood. The TCR comes from a girl between 5 and 17 years old with multiple sclerosis. The CDR3 loop is CSARPAGRRFYEQYF. The CDR3 DNA reads TGCAGTGCTAGGCCAGCGGGGAGAAGATTCTACGAGCAGTACTTC.